The entry below describes one T cell receptor beta chain. Its antigen is not yet known. Per-base quality was not reported, and no clone a single base away is much larger than it. The library came from the immunoSEQ multiplex PCR assay. TCRdb mirrors the immuneACCESS table, restricted to in-frame sequences. Some clones are absent from its copies; in checked studies, under half trace to an unresolved V gene, and the reason for the others is unknown. The sample records about 51,000 clones, 92% of which are singletons. Just over 0.65% of the sample is in the top ten clones. Its CDR3 holds 13 amino acids, cysteine through phenylalanine. The CDR3 DNA has 39 bases and is translated from base 1. CDR1 is given as SGHNT and CDR2 as YYREEE, both from the germline V gene (reference sequence). V loses 4 bases of germline sequence and J loses 2 bases, and the interval between the two ends is 8 bases. The data originate from a study of T cell changes during pregnancy in multiple sclerosis (dated 2019 in TCRdb). Describing the broader study: The study looked at changes in the T cell repertoire across pregnancy in women with multiple sclerosis.

The sequence derives from a female donor with multiple sclerosis, enrolled in a pregnancy study. This sequence uses TRBV5-4 and TRBJ2-3; the D gene cannot be named for sure. Sequenced here: CD4+ T cells from peripheral blood mononuclear cells, sampled in the third trimester of pregnancy. The sequence in DNA is TGTGCCAGCAGCGTAACTTACACAGATACGCAGTATTTT. Its translation is CASSVTYTDTQYF.